These 2 T cell receptor beta chains were all obtained from the same sample, sequenced in a study of resident and recirculating memory T cells in vitiligo. Sequencing was performed with immunoSEQ multiplex PCR; in TCRdb, only in-frame clones are kept and a portion is missing. The sample lists tens of thousands of clones, approximately 90% occurring once. The sequenced material came from blood. The receptors were sampled from a male donor with vitiligo.

This rearrangement joins TRBV28 to TRBJ2-7; weak D call: TRBD2 (7 bases). CDR3 length equals 13 residues. The V end lost 3 bases, the J end lost 6 bases, and 12 bases lay between the germline ends. The germline gives CDR1 MDHEN, CDR2 SYDVKM. This CDR3 reads CASSLRGPVEQYF. CDR3 nucleotides: TGTGCCAGCAGTTTGCGGGGGCCCGTCGAGCAGTACTTC. Complete variable domain (other parts from reference TRBV28 and TRBJ2-7): DVKVTQSSRYLVKRTGEKVFLECVQDMDHENMFWYRQDPGLGLRLIYFSYDVKMKEKGDIPEGYSVSREKKERFSLILESASTNQTSMYLCASSLRGPVEQYFGPGTRLTVT.

The chain couples TRBV5-1 to TRBJ1-2; 8 positions match TRBD1. The CDR3 covers 15 residues. J lost 3 bases, V lost 3 bases, and 7 bases had no gene match. CDR1 is SGHRS, CDR2 YFSETQ, per germline. The CDR3 here is CASSSDRGRDYGYTF. The CDR3 DNA is TGCGCCAGCAGCTCAGACAGGGGCAGGGACTATGGCTACACCTTC.